Listed below are T cell receptor beta chains from one sample, sequenced in a study of T cells after posttransplantation cyclophosphamide. The method was immunoSEQ multiplex PCR; TCRdb's version includes in-frame clones alone and lacks a portion of them. The table records about 15,000 clones, roughly 94% of them present only once. Sequencing was done on a sample of naive CD4+ T cells sorted from blood. All receptors come from a woman in her forties or fifties in good health and a related stem cell transplant donor. CDR3s include the opening cysteine and the closing phenylalanine or tryptophan. A D gene is named only where the DNA matches it firmly. The listing skips clone size in some rows; elsewhere it reads once, few, many or a size class.

13	TRBV9	TRBD2	TRBJ2-5	.	TGTGCCGCCAGTGGGGGGGTCGGGGAGACCCAGTACTTC	CAASGGVGETQYF
14	TRBV5-4	TRBD1	TRBJ1-4	.	TGTGCCAGCAGCCGGGACAGTACTAATGAAAAACTGTTTTTT	CASSRDSTNEKLFF
15	TRBV5-1	.	TRBJ1-1	.	TGCGCCAGCAGCTTGGGAGGGGGTCTACTCGCTGAAGCTTTCTTT	CASSLGGGLLAEAFF
12	TRBV19	.	TRBJ1-3	.	TGTGCCAGTAGATCTTCGGGAAACACCATATATTTT	CASRSSGNTIYF
15	TRBV7-6	.	TRBJ2-5	.	TGTGCCAGCAGCTCCCGCGCCAGCGGGCGGGAGACCCAGTACTTC	CASSSRASGRETQYF
15	TRBV30	TRBD1	TRBJ2-1	.	TGTGCCTGGAGTGTAGGGACAGGGAATTACAATGAGCAGTTCTTC	CAWSVGTGNYNEQFF
13	TRBV11-2	.	TRBJ2-2	.	TGTGCCAGCAGTTTCATAGCCAGCGGGGAGCTGTTTTTT	CASSFIASGELFF
13	TRBV11-3	.	TRBJ1-4	.	TGTGCCAGCAGCTTAACAGGTATTGAAAAACTGTTTTTT	CASSLTGIEKLFF
14	TRBV7-6	.	TRBJ1-1	.	TGTGCCAGCAGCTTAGATCAGGGCTACACTGAAGCCTTCTTT	CASSLDQGYTEAFF
13	TRBV10-3	.	TRBJ1-4	few	TGTGCCATCAGTCGGACAGAGAATGAAAAACTGTTTTTT	CAISRTENEKLFF
18	TRBV5-4	TRBD1	TRBJ2-7	.	TGTGCCAGCAGCTTGGCGACAGGGCAGGACCAGGACTCCTACGAGCAGTACTTC	CASSLATGQDQDSYEQYF
16	TRBV5-4	.	TRBJ2-3	.	TGTGCCAGCAGCCCGTCGCAGGGGACATCCACAGATACGCAGTATTTT	CASSPSQGTSTDTQYF
17	TRBV15	TRBD2	TRBJ2-1	.	TGTGCCACCAGCAGCGATCTAGCGGGAGGGGGCTACAATGAGCAGTTCTTC	CATSSDLAGGGYNEQFF
18	TRBV4-2	TRBD2	TRBJ2-1	.	TGTGCCAGCAGCCAAGATAGCCCCAATAGCGGGACCTACAATGAGCAGTTCTTC	CASSQDSPNSGTYNEQFF
14	TRBV5-6	.	TRBJ1-1	.	TGTGCCAGCAGCTTAGACAGGCGGAACACTGAAGCTTTCTTT	CASSLDRRNTEAFF
16	TRBV18	TRBD1	TRBJ2-3	once	TGTGCCAGCTCACCATCCGGGACAGGGATCACAGATACGCAGTATTTT	CASSPSGTGITDTQYF
15	TRBV6-6	.	TRBJ2-3	.	TGTGCCAGCAGTTTTAGGGGACTGAGCGCAGATACGCAGTATTTT	CASSFRGLSADTQYF
16	TRBV30	.	TRBJ2-1	.	TGTGCCTGGAGTGTAAACTTCGTGGTTATCTACAATGAGCAGTTCTTC	CAWSVNFVVIYNEQFF
14	TRBV27	.	TRBJ2-7	.	TGTGCCAGCAGTTTACGGCAGGGACACTACGAGCAGTACTTC	CASSLRQGHYEQYF
19	TRBV9	.	TRBJ1-3	.	TGTGCCAGCAGCGTAGGCGTAAATTTCATCCCAACGCTTGGAAACACCATATATTTT	CASSVGVNFIPTLGNTIYF
14	TRBV6-5	.	TRBJ1-2	.	TGTGCCAGCAGTTACTCGAGGGCACACTATGGCTACACCTTC	CASSYSRAHYGYTF
15	TRBV7-6	.	TRBJ2-1	.	TGTGCCAGCAGCTTTGAGTCTAGCTCCTACAATGAGCAGTTCTTC	CASSFESSSYNEQFF
17	TRBV4-1	TRBD2	TRBJ2-1	.	TGCGCCAGCAGCCAACAAGGACTAGCGGGAGGGATGGATGAGCAGTTCTTC	CASSQQGLAGGMDEQFF
14	TRBV6-5	TRBD2	TRBJ2-7	.	TGTGCCAGCAGTCTTTCTCATACTAGCGGGTGGCAGTACTTC	CASSLSHTSGWQYF